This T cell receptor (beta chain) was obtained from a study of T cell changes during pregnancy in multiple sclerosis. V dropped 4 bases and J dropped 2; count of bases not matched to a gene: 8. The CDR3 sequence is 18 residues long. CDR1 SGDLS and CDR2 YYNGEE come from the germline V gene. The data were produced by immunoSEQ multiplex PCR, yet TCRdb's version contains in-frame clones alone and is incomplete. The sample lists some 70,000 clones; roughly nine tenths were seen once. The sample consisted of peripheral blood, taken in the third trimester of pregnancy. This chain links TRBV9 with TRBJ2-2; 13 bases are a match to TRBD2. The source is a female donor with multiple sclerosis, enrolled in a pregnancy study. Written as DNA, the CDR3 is TGTGCCAGCAGCTCCCGACTAGCGGGGGGTTTAAACACCGGGGAGCTGTTTTTT. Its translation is CASSSRLAGGLNTGELFF.